This TCR beta chain was captured in a study of blood T cell repertoires in COVID-19. The ends lost 6 bases at V and 7 bases at J; junction bases unmatched: 10. The germline gives CDR1 LGHNT, CDR2 FRNRAP. This CDR3 is built from 15 residues. This clone was counted once. The repertoire was sequenced with immunoSEQ multiplex PCR; TCRdb's copy has only in-frame clones and lacks some. Among approximately 290,000 clones, 70% to 90% were seen once, and the ten largest hold roughly an eighth. Sequenced input: peripheral blood. The origin of this receptor is an older woman with acute or convalescent COVID-19. The rearrangement links TRBV12-5 to TRBJ2-1, with 9 bases matching TRBD1. DNA for the CDR3: TGTGCTAGTGGAGGACGGGAGGACAGGGGAAATGAGCAGTTCTTC. This translates into CASGGREDRGNEQFF.